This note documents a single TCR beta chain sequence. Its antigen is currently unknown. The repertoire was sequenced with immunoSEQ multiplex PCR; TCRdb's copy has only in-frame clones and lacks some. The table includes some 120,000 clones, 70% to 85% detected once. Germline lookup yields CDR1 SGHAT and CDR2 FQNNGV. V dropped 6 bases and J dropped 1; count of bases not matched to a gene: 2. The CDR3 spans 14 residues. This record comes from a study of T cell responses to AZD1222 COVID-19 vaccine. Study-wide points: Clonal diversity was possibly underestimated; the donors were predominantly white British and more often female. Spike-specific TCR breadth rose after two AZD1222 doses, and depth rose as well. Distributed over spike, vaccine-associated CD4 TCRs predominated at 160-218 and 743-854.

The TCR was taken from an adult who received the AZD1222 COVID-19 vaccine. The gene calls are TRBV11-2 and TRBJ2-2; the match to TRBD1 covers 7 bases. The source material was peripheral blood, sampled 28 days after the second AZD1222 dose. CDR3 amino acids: CASRGQLNTGELFF. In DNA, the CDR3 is TGTGCCAGCAGGGGACAGTTGAACACCGGGGAGCTGTTTTTT.